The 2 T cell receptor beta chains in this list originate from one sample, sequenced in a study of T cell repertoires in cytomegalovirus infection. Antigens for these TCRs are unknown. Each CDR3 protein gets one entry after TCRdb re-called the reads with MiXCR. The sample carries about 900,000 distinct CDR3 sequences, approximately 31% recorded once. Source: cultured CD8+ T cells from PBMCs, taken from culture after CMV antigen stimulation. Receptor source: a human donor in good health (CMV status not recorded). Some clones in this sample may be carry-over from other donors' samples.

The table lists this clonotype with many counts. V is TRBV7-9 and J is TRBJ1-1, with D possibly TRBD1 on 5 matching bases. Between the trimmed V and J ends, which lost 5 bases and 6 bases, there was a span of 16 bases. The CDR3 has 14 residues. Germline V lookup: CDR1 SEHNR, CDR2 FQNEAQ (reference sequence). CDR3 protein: CASSLGASRAEAFF. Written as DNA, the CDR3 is TGTGCCAGCAGCCTAGGGGCCTCCCGGGCTGAAGCTTTCTTT.

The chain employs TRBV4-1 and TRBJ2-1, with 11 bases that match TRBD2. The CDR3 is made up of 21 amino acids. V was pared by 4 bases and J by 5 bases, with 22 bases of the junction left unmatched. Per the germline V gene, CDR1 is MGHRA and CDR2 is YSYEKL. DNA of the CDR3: TGCGCCAGCAGCCCTGTCCCGGAACTAGCGGGGGCCCGCCCTATAGACAATGAGCAGTTCTTC. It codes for CASSPVPELAGARPIDNEQFF.